What follows are 15 T cell receptor beta chains derived from one specimen sequenced in a study of blood T cell repertoires in COVID-19. Profiled with immunoSEQ multiplex PCR; TCRdb holds only in-frame clones, not every one. The sample carries around 100,000 clones, over 75% recorded once. The sample was peripheral blood. The origin of the receptors is a man aged 25 to 40 in a cohort sampled during active COVID-19.

The rearrangement joins TRBV7-9 to TRBJ2-3, with a possible D match to TRBD1 (6 bases). Trimming shortened V by 5 bases and J by 2 bases, and 20 bases separated the two germline ends. Germline CDR1 is SEHNR and CDR2 is FQNEAQ (reference sequence). This CDR3 comprises 17 residues. CDR3 residues: CASSLLRDTYTTDTQYF. The CDR3 region has the DNA TGTGCCAGCAGCCTGCTCCGGGACACCTACACCACAGATACGCAGTATTTT.

The chain carries TRBV7-8 and TRBJ2-5; D remains unclear. The CDR3 has 16 amino acids. Germline lookup yields CDR1 SGHVS and CDR2 FQNEAQ. V was shortened by 3 bases and J by 0 bases, with 14 bases between the two germline ends. CDR3 nucleotides: TGTGCCAGCAGCTTCCAGAAGAGGCTGTACCAAGAGACCCAGTACTTC. This codes for CASSFQKRLYQETQYF. Variable domain in full (rest from reference TRBV7-8 and TRBJ2-5): GAGVSQSPRYKVAKRGQDVALRCDPISGHVSLFWYQQALGQGPEFLTYFQNEAQLDKSGLPSDRFFAERPEGSVSTLKIQRTQQEDSAVYLCASSFQKRLYQETQYFGPGTRLLVL.

This rearrangement joins TRBV2 to TRBJ2-1; D is possibly TRBD2 (5 bases). The germline V and J ends were trimmed by 1 base and 1 base, with 5 bases remaining between them. Per germline, CDR1 SNHLY and CDR2 FYNNEI. The CDR3 covers 14 residues. Here the CDR3 DNA reads TGTGCCAGCAGTGAAGGGAGGTCCTACAATGAGCAGTTCTTC. It yields the protein CASSEGRSYNEQFF.

In this sample, this clone turned up once. The rearrangement links TRBV27 to TRBJ2-7, with D tentatively TRBD2 (5 bases). Trimming took off 3 bases at V and 0 bases at J, with 12 bases between the two ends. CDR3 size: 15 residues. Germline V gives CDR1 MNHEY, CDR2 SMNVEV (reference sequence). CDR3 in amino acids: CASSFGVGSSYEQYF. The DNA for the CDR3 is TGTGCCAGCAGTTTCGGGGTTGGGTCCTCCTACGAGCAGTACTTC.

The chain uses TRBV7-9 and TRBJ1-1; D gene unclear. Germline V lookup: CDR1 SEHNR, CDR2 FQNEAQ (reference sequence). This CDR3 spans 14 amino acids. Deletions cut 3 bases from V and 1 base from J, with 9 bases between. CDR3 loop: CASSLGGSNTEAFF. Written as DNA, the CDR3 is TGTGCCAGCAGCTTGGGAGGGTCGAACACTGAAGCTTTCTTT.

V usage is TRBV9 and J usage is TRBJ2-5; 7 bases map to TRBD1. This CDR3 has 14 amino acids. Germline trimming cut 3 bases from V and 5 bases from J; bases unmatched to any gene: 7. CDR1 is SGDLS, CDR2 YYNGEE, per germline. The CDR3 coding sequence is TGTGCCAGCAGCGCCGGACAGGTCGCTGAGACCCAGTACTTC. Translating it yields CASSAGQVAETQYF.

CDR3 residues: CASSLAGGGELFF. CDR3 DNA sequence: TGTGCCAGCAGCTTAGCCGGGGGCGGGGAGCTGTTTTTT. The chain recombines TRBV7-2 with TRBJ2-2, with a possible D match to TRBD2 (6 bases). V dropped 0 bases and J dropped 7 bases, with 6 bases sitting between them. The V gene's germline CDR1 is SGHTA and CDR2 FQGNSA. CDR3 length: 13 residues.

Written as DNA, the CDR3 is TGTGCCAGCAGCTTGTTTCGACAGGCCGGTGGAGATACGCAGTATTTT. Its protein product is CASSLFRQAGGDTQYF. V usage is TRBV5-4 and J usage is TRBJ2-3; maybe TRBD1 (6 bases). Per germline, CDR1 SGHNT and CDR2 YYREEE (reference sequence). The CDR3 consists of 16 residues. V shed 1 base and J shed 5 bases, with 17 bases lying between them.

The chain uses TRBV18 and TRBJ1-4, with 9 bases fitting TRBD1. V shed 2 bases and J 4 bases; nucleotides not matched to a gene: 5. The CDR3 sequence is 16 residues long. Germline CDR1 reads KGHSH; CDR2 reads LQKENI. The CDR3 region is CASSPSGTGNNEKLFF. CDR3 DNA sequence: TGTGCCAGCTCACCATCTGGGACAGGGAATAATGAAAAACTGTTTTTT.

This clone was picked up a small number of times. V gene TRBV19 combines with J gene TRBJ1-1; possibly TRBD1 for D (5 bases). V lost 4 bases and J lost 4, with 25 bases in between. The CDR3 is 18 amino acids. Germline CDR1 is LNHDA and CDR2 is SQIVND (reference sequence). CDR3 sequence reads: CASSNSAGRGLISTEAFF. CDR3 nucleotides: TGTGCCAGTAGTAACTCCGCAGGGAGGGGTTTAATAAGCACTGAAGCTTTCTTT.

The CDR3 nucleotides are TGTGCCAGCAGCTTTACAGGTTTGGGTTCACCCCTCCACTTT. Amino acids: CASSFTGLGSPLHF. The chain joins TRBV7-9 to TRBJ1-6, with D perhaps TRBD1 (5 bases). Germline assignment: CDR1 SEHNR and CDR2 FQNEAQ (reference sequence). The V end was cut by 3 bases, the J end by 9 bases, with 12 bases between. This CDR3 spans 14 amino acids.

This clone was counted a single time. V and J are TRBV7-2 and TRBJ1-5, with D unresolved. Germline V gene lookup returns CDR1 SGHTA and CDR2 FQGNSA. V was shortened by 2 bases and J by 8 bases, with 13 bases between the two germline ends. There are 14 residues in the CDR3. CDR3 sequence (DNA): TGTGCCAGCAGCTTAAGGACTGCAATCGAGCCCCAGCATTTT. Its translation: CASSLRTAIEPQHF.

The chain employs TRBV19 and TRBJ2-5; 7 positions agree with TRBD1. This CDR3 region has 15 residues. With V trimmed by 6 bases and J by 2 bases, 9 bases remained unmatched. Germline loops: CDR1 LNHDA, CDR2 SQIVND (reference sequence). Written as DNA, the CDR3 is TGTGCCAGTAGAGCCACAGGGGTTTATCAAGAGACCCAGTACTTC. It is translated as CASRATGVYQETQYF.

V is TRBV5-1 and J is TRBJ1-1; 12 bases align to TRBD1. Losses at the gene ends were 4 bases for V and 2 bases for J; bases not matched to a gene: 6. CDR3 size: 16 residues. CDR1 SGHRS and CDR2 YFSETQ come from the germline V gene. The DNA for the CDR3 is TGCGCCAGCAGCCGGGACAGGGGGCAACAAAACACTGAAGCTTTCTTT. Translated, it gives CASSRDRGQQNTEAFF.

The chain employs TRBV28 and TRBJ1-4, with D possibly being TRBD1 (5 bases). This CDR3 region has 13 residues. The ends were cut back, 6 bases at V and 8 bases at J, with 13 bases in the middle. Germline CDR1 MDHEN, CDR2 SYDVKM. The CDR3 DNA reads TGTGCCAGCAGAGGGGCCCTAGGGGAAAAACTGTTTTTT. Its protein is CASRGALGEKLFF.